The 6 T cell receptor beta chains below come from one sample, sequenced in a study of blood T cell repertoires in COVID-19. Generated by immunoSEQ multiplex PCR, the TCRdb table keeps only in-frame clones and is missing some. The data contain about 280,000 clones, over 75% of them seen just once; the ten biggest clones take up roughly 13%. Sequences were obtained from peripheral blood. These receptors were taken from a human donor in a cohort sampled during active COVID-19.

This clone was seen only a few times. The chain recombines TRBV2 with TRBJ1-1; D gene uncertain. V lost 5 bases, J lost 1 base, and 8 bases lay in between. The germline V gene has CDR1 SNHLY and CDR2 FYNNEI. There are 13 residues in the CDR3. CDR3 sequence: CASSQDSNTEAFF. For the CDR3, the DNA is TGTGCCAGCAGTCAAGACTCGAACACTGAAGCTTTCTTT.

This chain uses TRBV19 with TRBJ2-7, with TRBD2 identical over 11 bases. The V segment lost 6 bases and the J segment 4 bases; nucleotides outside the gene matches: 8. This CDR3 region has 15 residues. Germline loops: CDR1 LNHDA, CDR2 SQIVND (reference sequence). The CDR3 DNA is TGTGCCAGTAGCGCCGGACTAGCGGGTTTATACGAGCAGTACTTC. Its protein is CASSAGLAGLYEQYF.

V and J are TRBV19 and TRBJ2-4; D call uncertain. V was cut by 3 bases and J by 3 bases, with 9 bases left in between. CDR1 LNHDA and CDR2 SQIVND come from the germline V gene (reference sequence). The CDR3 covers 14 residues. The DNA of the CDR3 is TGTGCCAGTAGTATTTTTCCTGTCAAAAACATTCAGTACTTC. Its translation is CASSIFPVKNIQYF.

V gene TRBV25-1 combines with J gene TRBJ1-1; 8 nucleotides align to TRBD1. V was pared by 4 bases and J by 9 bases, with 4 bases of the junction left unmatched. The CDR3 runs to 12 residues. From germline, CDR1 is MGHDK and CDR2 SYGVNS. The CDR3 DNA reads TGTGCCAGCAGTGGGGACAGGCCACAAGCTTTCTTT. Protein product: CASSGDRPQAFF.

This rearrangement joins TRBV3-1 (or the pseudogene TRBV3-2) to TRBJ2-5; 9 nucleotides line up with TRBD1. The J segment lost 4 bases and the V segment lost 5 bases, leaving 5 bases of the junction unmatched. Germline CDR1 LGHDT, CDR2 YNNKEL (reference sequence). This CDR3 spans 14 amino acids. As DNA, the CDR3 is TGTGCCAGCAGCTCAACAGGGGGCGGAGAGACCCAGTACTTC. It codes for CASSSTGGGETQYF.

V usage is TRBV7-8 and J usage is TRBJ2-2; 10 bases fit TRBD1. Germline V gene lookup returns CDR1 SGHVS and CDR2 FQNEAQ. The CDR3 has 15 amino acids. V lost 5 bases and J lost 8; bases outside the gene matches: 8. CDR3 loop: CASSGRDRGLGELFF. The DNA for the CDR3 is TGTGCCAGCAGCGGCCGAGACAGGGGGCTGGGGGAGCTGTTTTTT.